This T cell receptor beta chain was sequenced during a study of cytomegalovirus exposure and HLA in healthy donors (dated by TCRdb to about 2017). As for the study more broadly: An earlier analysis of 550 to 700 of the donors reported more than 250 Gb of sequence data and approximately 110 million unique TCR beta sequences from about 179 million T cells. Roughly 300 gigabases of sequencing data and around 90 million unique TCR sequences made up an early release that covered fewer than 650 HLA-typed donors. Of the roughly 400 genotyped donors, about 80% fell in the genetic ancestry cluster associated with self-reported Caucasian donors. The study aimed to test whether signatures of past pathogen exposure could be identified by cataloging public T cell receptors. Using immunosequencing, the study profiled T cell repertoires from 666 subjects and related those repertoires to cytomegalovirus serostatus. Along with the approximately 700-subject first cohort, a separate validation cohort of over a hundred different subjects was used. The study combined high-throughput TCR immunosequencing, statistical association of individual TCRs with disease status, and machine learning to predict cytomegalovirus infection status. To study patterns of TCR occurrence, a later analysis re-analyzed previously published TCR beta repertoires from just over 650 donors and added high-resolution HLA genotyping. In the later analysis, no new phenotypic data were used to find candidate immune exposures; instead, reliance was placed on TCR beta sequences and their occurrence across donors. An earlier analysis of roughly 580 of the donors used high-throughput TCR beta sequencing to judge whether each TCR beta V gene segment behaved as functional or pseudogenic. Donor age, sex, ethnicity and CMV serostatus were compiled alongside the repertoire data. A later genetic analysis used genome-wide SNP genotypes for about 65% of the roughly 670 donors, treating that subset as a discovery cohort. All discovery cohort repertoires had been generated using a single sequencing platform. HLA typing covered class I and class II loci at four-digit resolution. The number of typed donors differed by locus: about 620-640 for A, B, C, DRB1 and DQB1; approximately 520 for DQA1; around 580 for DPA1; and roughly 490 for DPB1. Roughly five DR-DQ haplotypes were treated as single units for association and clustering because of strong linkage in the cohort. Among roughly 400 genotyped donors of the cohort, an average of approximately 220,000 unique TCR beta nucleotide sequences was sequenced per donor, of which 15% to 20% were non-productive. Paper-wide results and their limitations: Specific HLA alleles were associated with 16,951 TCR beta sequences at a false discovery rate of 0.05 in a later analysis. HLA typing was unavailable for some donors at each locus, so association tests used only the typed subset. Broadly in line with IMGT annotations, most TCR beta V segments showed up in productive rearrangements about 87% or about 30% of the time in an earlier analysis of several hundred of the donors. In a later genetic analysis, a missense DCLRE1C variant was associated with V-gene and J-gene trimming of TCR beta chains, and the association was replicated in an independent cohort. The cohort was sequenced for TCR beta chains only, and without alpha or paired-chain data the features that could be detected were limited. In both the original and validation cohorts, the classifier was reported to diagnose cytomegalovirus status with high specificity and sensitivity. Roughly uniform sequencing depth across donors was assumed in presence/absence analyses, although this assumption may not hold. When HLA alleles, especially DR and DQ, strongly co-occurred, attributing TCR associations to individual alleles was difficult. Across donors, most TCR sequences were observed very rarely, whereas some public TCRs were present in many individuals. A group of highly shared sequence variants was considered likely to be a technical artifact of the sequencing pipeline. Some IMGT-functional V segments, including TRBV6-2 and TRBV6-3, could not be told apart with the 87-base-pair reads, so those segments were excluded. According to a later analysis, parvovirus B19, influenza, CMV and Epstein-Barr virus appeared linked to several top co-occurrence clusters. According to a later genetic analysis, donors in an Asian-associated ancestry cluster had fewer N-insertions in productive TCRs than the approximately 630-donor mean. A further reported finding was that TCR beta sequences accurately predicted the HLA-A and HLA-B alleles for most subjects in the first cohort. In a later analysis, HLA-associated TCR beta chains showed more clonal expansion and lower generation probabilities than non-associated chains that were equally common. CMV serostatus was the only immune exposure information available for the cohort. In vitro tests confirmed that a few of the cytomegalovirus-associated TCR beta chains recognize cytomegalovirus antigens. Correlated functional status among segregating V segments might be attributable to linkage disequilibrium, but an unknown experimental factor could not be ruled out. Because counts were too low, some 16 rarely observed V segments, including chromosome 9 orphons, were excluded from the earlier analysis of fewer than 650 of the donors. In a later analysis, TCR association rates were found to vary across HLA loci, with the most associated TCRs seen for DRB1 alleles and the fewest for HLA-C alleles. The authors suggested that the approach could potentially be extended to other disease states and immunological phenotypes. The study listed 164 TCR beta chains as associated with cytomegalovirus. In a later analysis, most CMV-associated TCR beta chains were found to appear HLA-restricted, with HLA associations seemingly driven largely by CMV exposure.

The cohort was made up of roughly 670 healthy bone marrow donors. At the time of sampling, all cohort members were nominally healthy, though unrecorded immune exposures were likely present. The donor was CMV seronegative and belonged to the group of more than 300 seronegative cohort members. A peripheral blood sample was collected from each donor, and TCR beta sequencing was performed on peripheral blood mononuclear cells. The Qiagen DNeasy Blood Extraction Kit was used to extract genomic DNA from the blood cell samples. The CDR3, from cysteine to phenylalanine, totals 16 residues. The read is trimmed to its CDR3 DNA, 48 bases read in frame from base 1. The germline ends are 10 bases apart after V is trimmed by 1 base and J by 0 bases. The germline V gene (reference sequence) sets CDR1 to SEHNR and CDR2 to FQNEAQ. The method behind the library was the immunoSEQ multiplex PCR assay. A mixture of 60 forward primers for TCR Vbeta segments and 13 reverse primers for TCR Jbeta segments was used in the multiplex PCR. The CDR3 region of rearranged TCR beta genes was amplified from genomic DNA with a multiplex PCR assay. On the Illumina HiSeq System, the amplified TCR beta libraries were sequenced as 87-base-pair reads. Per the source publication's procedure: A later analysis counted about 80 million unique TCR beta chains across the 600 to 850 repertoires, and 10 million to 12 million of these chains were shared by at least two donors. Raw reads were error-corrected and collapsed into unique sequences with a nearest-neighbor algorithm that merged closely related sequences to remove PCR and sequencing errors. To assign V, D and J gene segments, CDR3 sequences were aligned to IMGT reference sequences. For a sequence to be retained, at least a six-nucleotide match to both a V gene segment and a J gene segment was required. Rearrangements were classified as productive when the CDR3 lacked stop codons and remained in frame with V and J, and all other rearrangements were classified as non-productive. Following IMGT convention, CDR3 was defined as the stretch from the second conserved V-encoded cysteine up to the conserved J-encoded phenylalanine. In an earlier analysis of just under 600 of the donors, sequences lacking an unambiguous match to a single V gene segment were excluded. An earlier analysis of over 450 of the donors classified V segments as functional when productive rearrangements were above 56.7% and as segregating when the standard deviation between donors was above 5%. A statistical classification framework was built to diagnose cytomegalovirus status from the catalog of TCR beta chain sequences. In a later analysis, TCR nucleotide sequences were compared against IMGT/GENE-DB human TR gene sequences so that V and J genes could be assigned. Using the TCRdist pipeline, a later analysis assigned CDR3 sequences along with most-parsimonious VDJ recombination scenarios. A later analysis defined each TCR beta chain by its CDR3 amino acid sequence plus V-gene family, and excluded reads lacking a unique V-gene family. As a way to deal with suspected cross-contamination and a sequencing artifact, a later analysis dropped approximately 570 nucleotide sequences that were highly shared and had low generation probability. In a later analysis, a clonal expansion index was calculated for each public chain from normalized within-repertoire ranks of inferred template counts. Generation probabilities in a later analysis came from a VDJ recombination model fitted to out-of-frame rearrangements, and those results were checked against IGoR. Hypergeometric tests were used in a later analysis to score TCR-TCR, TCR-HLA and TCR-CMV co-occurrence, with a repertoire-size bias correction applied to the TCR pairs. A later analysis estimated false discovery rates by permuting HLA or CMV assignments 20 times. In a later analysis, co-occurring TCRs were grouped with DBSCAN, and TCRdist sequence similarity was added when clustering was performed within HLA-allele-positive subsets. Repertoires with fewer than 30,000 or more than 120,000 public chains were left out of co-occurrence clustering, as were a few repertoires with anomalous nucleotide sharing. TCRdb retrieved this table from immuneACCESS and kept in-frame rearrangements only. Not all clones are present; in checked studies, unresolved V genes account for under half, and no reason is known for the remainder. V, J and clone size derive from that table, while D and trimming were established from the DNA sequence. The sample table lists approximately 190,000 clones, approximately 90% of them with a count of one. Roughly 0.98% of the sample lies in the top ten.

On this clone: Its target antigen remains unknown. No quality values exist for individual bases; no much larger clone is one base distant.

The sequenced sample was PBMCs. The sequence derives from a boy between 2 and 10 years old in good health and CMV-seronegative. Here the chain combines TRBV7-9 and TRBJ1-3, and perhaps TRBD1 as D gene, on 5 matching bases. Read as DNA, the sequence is TGTGCCAGCAGCTTAGACCGGGGGTACTCTGGAAACACCATATATTTT. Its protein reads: CASSLDRGYSGNTIYF.